This T cell receptor (beta chain) was sequenced in a study of T cells in women clearing cervical HPV infection. Study results and limitations: Timing of associations relative to infection is unclear; T-cell subsets were not isolated. TRBV6-7 abundance was lower in cases than controls (0.11% versus 0.16%).

Generated by immunoSEQ multiplex PCR, the TCRdb table keeps only in-frame clones and is missing some. This sample contains 23,000 or so clones. CDR1 SNHLY and CDR2 FYNNEI come from the germline V gene. This CDR3 region has 14 residues. V was pared by 2 bases and J by 0 bases, with 7 bases between. About this clone: Its antigen is unknown. The read finishes 3 residues shy of the CDR3 end, and the germline J gene is used to complete it. The sample has other DNA sequences that encode this CDR3 too.

The receptor was derived from a woman aged 18 to 75 with a cervical HPV16 infection that either progressed to CIN3+ or cleared (not recorded which). V gene TRBV2 combines with J gene TRBJ1-1; D is ambiguous. Sequenced: blood buffy coat. Incomplete CDR3 DNA: TGTGCCAGCAGTGAAACCGGGGTGAACACTGAA. Translating it yields CASSETGVNTE. The full CDR3 reads CASSETGVNTEAFF.